Sequencing of this T cell receptor (beta chain) was carried out in a study of blood T cell repertoires in COVID-19. Germline values: CDR1 LGHDT, CDR2 YNNKEL (reference sequence). The junction had 8 bases not matched to a gene; V was cut back by 1 base and J by 4 bases. This CDR3 contains 17 residues. Assay: immunoSEQ multiplex PCR; the TCRdb copy retains only in-frame clones and omits some. The table includes approximately 14,000 clones, 80% to 85% detected once. This clone was counted once. This clonotype was sampled from a man in his forties or fifties with active COVID-19. This chain joins TRBV3-1 (or the pseudogene TRBV3-2) and TRBJ2-1; 9 bases fit TRBD2. Source material: peripheral blood. CDR3 amino acids: CASSQGPAGGPYNEQFF. The CDR3 region has the DNA TGTGCCAGCAGCCAAGGACCAGCGGGAGGCCCTTACAATGAGCAGTTCTTC.